These 20 T cell receptor beta chains share one sample of origin, sequenced in a study of T cell responses to AZD1222 COVID-19 vaccine. Method: immunoSEQ multiplex PCR; TCRdb's copy keeps in-frame clones and lacks some. The table lists about 140,000 clones, over 75% of them singletons. The sequencing used peripheral blood, collected 28 days after the second dose of the MenACWY control vaccine. The receptor set was obtained from an adult who received the MenACWY meningococcal vaccine as a control.

V usage is TRBV6-5 and J usage is TRBJ2-7, with 7 bases fitting TRBD1. Germline-derived CDR1 and CDR2 are MNHEY and SVGAGI. This CDR3 has 14 amino acids. Trimming at V came to 7 bases and at J to 2 bases, leaving 8 bases not matched to a gene. In DNA, the CDR3 is TGTGCCAGCAAGGAACAGGGGCCTACCTACGAGCAGTACTTC. Protein product: CASKEQGPTYEQYF.

About this clone: One end of the junction is discordant with germline, which a read error may explain. The chain combines TRBV3-1 (or the pseudogene TRBV3-2) with TRBJ1-2; TRBD1 might be the D (6 bases). The length of the CDR3 is 11 residues. CDR1 LGHDT and CDR2 YNNKEL come from the germline V gene (reference sequence). CDR3 coding DNA: TGTGCCAGCAGCCAAGGCGCAGGGGTTCGCTTC. Its protein is CASSQGAGVRF.

The genes are TRBV6-2 or TRBV6-3 and TRBJ2-7, with a possible D match to TRBD2 (6 bases). Trimming left V 0 bases short and J 7 bases short, with 10 bases between. CDR1 MNHEY and CDR2 SVGEGT come from the germline V gene. The CDR3 extends over 13 amino acids. The CDR3 loop reads CASSYSTAGEQYF. The CDR3, as DNA: TGTGCCAGCAGTTACTCGACCGCGGGGGAGCAGTACTTC.

This chain joins TRBV15 and TRBJ1-1; TRBD1 is a possible D gene (6 bases). The length of the CDR3 is 15 residues. Germline V gene data show CDR1 as LNHNV and CDR2 as YYDKDF (reference sequence). V dropped 1 base and J dropped 4 bases, with 13 bases sitting between them. CDR3: CATSRVGGPSTEAFF. The CDR3 DNA follows: TGTGCCACCAGCAGAGTCGGGGGGCCGAGCACTGAAGCTTTCTTT.

The genes are TRBV28 and TRBJ1-1; D not certain. Trimming took off 6 bases at V and 4 bases at J, with 12 bases between the two ends. Germline loops: CDR1 MDHEN, CDR2 SYDVKM. The CDR3 is 13 residues long. Here the CDR3 reads CASRPNWGTEAFF. The CDR3 bases are TGTGCCAGCAGGCCCAACTGGGGCACTGAAGCTTTCTTT.

The V and J genes are TRBV6-5 and TRBJ1-6, with TRBD1 matching 7 bases. The germline gives CDR1 MNHEY, CDR2 SVGAGI. This CDR3 contains 14 residues. Germline trimming cut 6 bases from V and 5 bases from J; bases unmatched to any gene: 4. The CDR3 here is CASRSQGHNSPLHF. The CDR3 bases are TGTGCCAGCAGGTCACAGGGGCATAATTCACCCCTCCACTTT.

The rearrangement joins TRBV7-2 to TRBJ2-1, with 10 positions matching TRBD1. The germline gives CDR1 SGHTA, CDR2 FQGNSA. The CDR3 is 15 amino acids. V trimming: 5 bases; J trimming: 7 bases; junction bases outside the gene matches: 8. This chain's CDR3 is CASSPSGQGGNEQFF. The CDR3 bases are TGTGCCAGCAGCCCATCCGGACAGGGGGGGAATGAGCAGTTCTTC. Variable domain in full (rest from reference TRBV7-2 and TRBJ2-1): GAGVSQSPSNKVTEKGKDVELRCDPISGHTALYWYRQSLGQGLEFLIYFQGNSAPDKSGLPSDRFSAERTGGSVSTLTIQRTQQEDSAVYLCASSPSGQGGNEQFFGPGTRLTVL.

This clone was detected only a few times. The chain couples TRBV11-3 to TRBJ1-2, with D possibly matching TRBD1 (5 bases). From germline, CDR1 is SGHNT and CDR2 YENEEA. This CDR3 contains 14 residues. Trimming pared 4 bases from V and 4 bases from J, leaving 13 bases between. In DNA, the CDR3 is TGTGCCAGCAGCTCCGGGGTGGGACGCTATGGCTACACCTTC. Its protein product is CASSSGVGRYGYTF.

The chain joins TRBV6-6 to TRBJ2-1, with 14 positions matching TRBD2. Looked up from germline, CDR1 is MNHNY and CDR2 is SVGAGI (reference sequence). The CDR3 is 14 residues long. V shed 11 bases, J shed 6 bases, and the junction held 6 bases outside the gene matches. The CDR3 DNA sequence: TGTGCCGGAAGGACTAGCGGGAGGAGCAATGAGCAGTTCTTC. Protein product: CAGRTSGRSNEQFF.

V and J are TRBV19 and TRBJ1-5, with unresolved D. This CDR3 has 12 residues. CDR1 and CDR2 (germline): LNHDA, SQIVND (reference sequence). Between the trimmed V and J ends, which lost 3 bases and 6 bases, there was a span of 6 bases. The CDR3 coding sequence is TGTGCCAGTAGTATGAATGTTCAGCCCCAGCATTTT. Translation: CASSMNVQPQHF.

Only one count was recorded for this clone. The chain is built from TRBV4-2 and TRBJ2-3, with 10 bases matching TRBD1. Germline CDR1 reads LGHNA; CDR2 reads YNFKEQ. J lost 6 bases, V lost 4 bases, and 10 bases had no gene match. The CDR3 spans 16 residues. The CDR3 coding sequence is TGTGCCAGCAGCCGGACCGGGACAGGGGATGACGATACGCAGTATTTT. This codes for CASSRTGTGDDDTQYF.

This chain links TRBV5-1 with TRBJ2-2; 8 nucleotides align to TRBD2. Germline assignment: CDR1 SGHRS and CDR2 YFSETQ. V lost 1 base and J lost 0; bases outside the gene matches: 5. The CDR3 contains 17 residues. CDR3 sequence: CASSLSGGLANTGELFF. As DNA, the CDR3 is TGCGCCAGCAGCTTGAGCGGGGGTCTCGCGAACACCGGGGAGCTGTTTTTT. Together with reference TRBV5-1 and TRBJ2-2, the CDR3 gives the full variable domain: KAGVTQTPRYLIKTRGQQVTLSCSPISGHRSVSWYQQTPGQGLQFLFEYFSETQRNKGNFPGRFSGRQFSNSRSEMNVSTLELGDSALYLCASSLSGGLANTGELFFGEGSRLTVL.

The J gene is TRBJ2-7, the V gene TRBV7-2; TRBD2 matches at 7 bases. Germline loops: CDR1 SGHTA, CDR2 FQGNSA. The CDR3 is made up of 15 amino acids. J lost 1 base, V lost 2 bases, and 5 bases had no gene match. In nucleotides, the CDR3 is TGTGCCAGCAGCTTAAAAGGCGGGGGATCCTACGAGCAGTACTTC. The encoded protein is CASSLKGGGSYEQYF.

This chain links TRBV29-1 with TRBJ1-5; TRBD1 matches at 7 bases. V was pared by 5 bases and J by 3 bases, with 7 bases of the junction left unmatched. This CDR3 has 14 amino acids. Germline V gene data show CDR1 as SQVTM and CDR2 as ANQGSEA. The CDR3 here is CSVTSTGDNQPQHF. The CDR3 coding sequence is TGCAGCGTTACATCTACAGGGGACAATCAGCCCCAGCATTTT.

The rearrangement links TRBV13 to TRBJ2-2; 9 nucleotides match TRBD2. The CDR3 has 19 residues. Germline V gene lookup returns CDR1 PRHDT and CDR2 FYEKMQ (reference sequence). V was clipped by 1 base and J by 4 bases; unmatched bases: 13. CDR3 DNA sequence: TGTGCCAGCAGCTTAGAGTTAGCGGGAGCGCGACGATCCACCGGGGAGCTGTTTTTT. It yields the protein CASSLELAGARRSTGELFF. Based on the CDR3 plus reference TRBV13 and TRBJ2-2, the full variable domain is AAGVIQSPRHLIKEKRETATLKCYPIPRHDTVYWYQQGPGQDPQFLISFYEKMQSDKGSIPDRFSAQQFSDYHSELNMSSLELGDSALYFCASSLELAGARRSTGELFFGEGSRLTVL.

The chain combines TRBV11-2 with TRBJ2-1; TRBD1 agrees at 7 bases. Germline V lookup: CDR1 SGHAT, CDR2 FQNNGV. There are 13 residues in the CDR3. V lost 5 bases, J lost 9 bases, and 7 bases stayed unmatched. The CDR3, as DNA: TGTGCCAGCAGCCCAGGGACAGTCACTGAGCAGTTCTTC. Amino acids: CASSPGTVTEQFF.

The chain joins TRBV24-1 to TRBJ1-5, with 7 nucleotides matching TRBD1. CDR1 is KGHDR, CDR2 SFDVKD, per germline. V gave up 4 bases and J gave up 10 bases; unmatched junction bases: 15. The CDR3 consists of 16 residues. The chain's CDR3 is CATSDPTGNPEGPQHF. The CDR3 coding sequence is TGTGCCACCAGTGACCCGACAGGGAACCCTGAAGGACCCCAGCATTTT.

This chain uses TRBV9 with TRBJ2-7; 9 bases match TRBD1. This CDR3 contains 15 residues. Losses at the gene ends were 3 bases for V and 3 bases for J; bases not matched to a gene: 7. Germline CDR1 SGDLS, CDR2 YYNGEE. The CDR3, as DNA: TGTGCCAGCAGCGCGTCCGGGACAGGGCTCTACGAGCAGTACTTC. Its translation is CASSASGTGLYEQYF.

This chain uses TRBV10-1 with TRBJ2-1; perhaps TRBD1 as D (7 bases). From germline, CDR1 is WNHNN and CDR2 SYGVQD (reference sequence). This CDR3 spans 15 amino acids. V was clipped by 2 bases and J by 6 bases, with 14 bases between them. Here the CDR3 reads CASSEGRGRLNEQFF. The CDR3 DNA reads TGCGCCAGCAGTGAGGGCAGGGGGAGGCTCAATGAGCAGTTCTTC.

V and J are TRBV6-5 and TRBJ2-3, with D maybe TRBD2 (6 bases). CDR1 and CDR2 from the germline V gene are MNHEY and SVGAGI. The CDR3 is made up of 16 amino acids. V lost 0 bases, J lost 2 bases, and 12 bases lay in between. CDR3 sequence: CASSYSAGTLTDTQYF. CDR3 coding DNA: TGTGCCAGCAGTTACTCCGCGGGGACCCTCACAGATACGCAGTATTTT.